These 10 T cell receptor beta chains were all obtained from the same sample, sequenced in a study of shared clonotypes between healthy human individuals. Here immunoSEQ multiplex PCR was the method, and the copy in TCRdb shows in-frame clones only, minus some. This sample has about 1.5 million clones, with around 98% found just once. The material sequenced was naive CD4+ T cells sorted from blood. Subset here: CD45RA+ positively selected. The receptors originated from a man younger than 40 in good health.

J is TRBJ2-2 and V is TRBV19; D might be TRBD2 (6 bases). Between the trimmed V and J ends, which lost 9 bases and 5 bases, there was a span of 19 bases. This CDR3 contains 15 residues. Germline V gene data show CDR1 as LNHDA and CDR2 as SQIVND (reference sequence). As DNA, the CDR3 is TGTGCCAGCCGATCCTACGGGACTTCAACCGGGGAGCTGTTTTTT. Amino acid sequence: CASRSYGTSTGELFF.

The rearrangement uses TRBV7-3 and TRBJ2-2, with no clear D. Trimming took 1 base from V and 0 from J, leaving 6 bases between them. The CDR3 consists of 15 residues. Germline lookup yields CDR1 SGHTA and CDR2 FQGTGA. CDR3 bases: TGTGCCAGCAGCTTAATAGCAGCGAACACCGGGGAGCTGTTTTTT. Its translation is CASSLIAANTGELFF.

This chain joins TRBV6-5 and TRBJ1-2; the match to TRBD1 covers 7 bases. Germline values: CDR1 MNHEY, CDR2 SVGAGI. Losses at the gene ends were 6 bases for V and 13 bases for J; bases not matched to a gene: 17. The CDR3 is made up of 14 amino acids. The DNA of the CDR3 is TGTGCCAGCAGAGAGGAGGGGGCGAGAAAGGGTTGCACCTTC. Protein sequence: CASREEGARKGCTF.

The CDR3 loop reads CASSPTTANTGELFF. The CDR3 DNA follows: TGTGCCAGCAGCCCGACCACTGCGAACACCGGGGAGCTGTTTTTT. V gene TRBV11-3 combines with J gene TRBJ2-2; D call uncertain. V dropped 5 bases and J dropped 0 bases, with 10 bases sitting between them. Germline V gene data show CDR1 as SGHNT and CDR2 as YENEEA. The CDR3 loop spans 15 amino acids. The full variable domain, in which reference TRBV11-3 and TRBJ2-2 provide the parts outside the CDR3, is EAGVVQSPRYKIIEKKQPVAFWCNPISGHNTLYWYLQNLGQGPELLIRYENEEAVDDSQLPKDRFSAERLKGVDSTLKIQPAELGDSAVYLCASSPTTANTGELFFGEGSRLTVL.

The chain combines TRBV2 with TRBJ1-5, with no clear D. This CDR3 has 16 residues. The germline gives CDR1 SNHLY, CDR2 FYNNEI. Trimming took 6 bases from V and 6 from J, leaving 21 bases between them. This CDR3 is CASSPRWREKPQPQHF. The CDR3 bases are TGTGCCAGCAGCCCCCGTTGGAGGGAGAAGCCTCAGCCCCAGCATTTT.

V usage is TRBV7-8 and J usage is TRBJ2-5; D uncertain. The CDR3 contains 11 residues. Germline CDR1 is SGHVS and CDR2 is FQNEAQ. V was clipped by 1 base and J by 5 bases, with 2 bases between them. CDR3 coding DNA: TGTGCCAGCAGCTTAGATGAGACCCAGTACTTC. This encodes CASSLDETQYF.

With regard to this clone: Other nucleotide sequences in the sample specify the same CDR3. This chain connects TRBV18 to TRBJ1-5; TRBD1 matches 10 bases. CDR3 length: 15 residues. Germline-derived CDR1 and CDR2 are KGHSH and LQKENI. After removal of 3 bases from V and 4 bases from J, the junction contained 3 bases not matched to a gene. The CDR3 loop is CASSPRTGGNQPQHF. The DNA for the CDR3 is TGTGCCAGCTCACCGCGGACAGGGGGGAATCAGCCCCAGCATTTT.

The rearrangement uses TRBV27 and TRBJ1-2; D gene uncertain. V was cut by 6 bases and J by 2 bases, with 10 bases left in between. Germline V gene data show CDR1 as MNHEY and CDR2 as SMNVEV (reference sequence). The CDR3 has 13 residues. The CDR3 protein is CASSPTANYGYTF. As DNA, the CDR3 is TGTGCCAGCAGCCCGACTGCCAACTATGGCTACACCTTC.

CDR3 bases: TGTGCCAGCAGTTTCCTGGACAGGGTTAGTGGCTACACCTTC. The encoded protein is CASSFLDRVSGYTF. The V and J genes are TRBV6-6 and TRBJ1-2, with 8 positions matching TRBD1. Losses at the gene ends were 4 bases for V and 7 bases for J; bases not matched to a gene: 8. CDR3 size: 14 residues. Germline-derived CDR1 and CDR2 are MNHNY and SVGAGI (reference sequence).

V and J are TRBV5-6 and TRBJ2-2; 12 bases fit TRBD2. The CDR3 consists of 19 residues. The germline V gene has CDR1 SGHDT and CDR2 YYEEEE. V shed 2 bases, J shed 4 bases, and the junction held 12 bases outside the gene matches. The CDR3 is CASSFPTRLAGVVTGELFF. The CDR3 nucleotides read TGTGCCAGCAGCTTCCCGACTCGACTAGCGGGAGTAGTCACCGGGGAGCTGTTTTTT. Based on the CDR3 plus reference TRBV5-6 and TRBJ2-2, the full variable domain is DAGVTQSPTHLIKTRGQQVTLRCSPKSGHDTVSWYQQALGQGPQFIFQYYEEEERQRGNFPDRFSGHQFPNYSSELNVNALLLGDSALYLCASSFPTRLAGVVTGELFFGEGSRLTVL.